These T cell receptor beta chains were read from a single sample in a study of shared clonotypes between healthy human individuals. Generated by immunoSEQ multiplex PCR, the TCRdb table keeps only in-frame clones and is missing some. The table has some 500,000 clones, around three quarters seen once. Input material: PBMCs. These TCRs come from a woman aged 40-49 years in good health. Some clones in this sample may be carry-over from other donors' samples. The CDR3 runs from the conserved cysteine through the conserved F or W. The D gene is left open where the match is weak. Rows give clone size only sometimes, using once, few, many, or a class for an expanded clone.

13 | TRBJ2-7 | NA | TRBV7-8 | NA | TGTGCCAGCAGCGCCAGAACAGGTTACGAGCAGTACTTC | CASSARTGYEQYF
12 | TRBJ2-1 | TRBD2 | TRBV7-9 | few | TGTGCCAGCAGTTATACCGGGACTAGTCGGTTCTTC | CASSYTGTSRFF
14 | TRBJ2-1 | NA | TRBV28 | NA | TGTGCCAGCAGTGTGCGGGGCTCCTACAATGAGCAGTTCTTC | CASSVRGSYNEQFF
15 | TRBJ2-3 | TRBD2 | TRBV7-2 | few | TGTGCCAGCAGCTTAGCCACTAGCGGGGAAGATACGCAGTATTTT | CASSLATSGEDTQYF
9 | TRBJ2-5 | NA | TRBV20-1 | NA | TGCAGTGCTAGAGAGACCCAGTACTTC | CSARETQYF
13 | TRBJ2-2 | NA | TRBV7-9 | NA | TGTGCCAGCAGCTTAGGGCCCACCGGGGAGCTGTTTTTT | CASSLGPTGELFF
15 | TRBJ2-2 | NA | TRBV7-3 | once | TGTGCCAGCAGCTTAACGGGGAGTTGGCCCGGGGAGCTGTTTTTT | CASSLTGSWPGELFF
14 | TRBJ2-2 | NA | TRBV9 | NA | TGTGCCAGCAGCGTAGGGTTTGTCACCGGGGAGCTGTTTTTT | CASSVGFVTGELFF
15 | TRBJ1-5 | NA | TRBV28 | NA | TGTGCCAGCAGTTTAGGCTTTGGTCGCAATCAGCCCCAGCATTTT | CASSLGFGRNQPQHF
17 | TRBJ1-6 | TRBD1 | TRBV30 | NA | TGTGCCTGGACCGCAACCGGGACAGGTCTTGGGGGTTCACCCCTCCACTTT | CAWTATGTGLGGSPLHF
19 | TRBJ1-1 | TRBD1 | TRBV11-3 | once | TGTGCCAGCAGCTTAGAGCTTGACAGGGTCCTTAGGGGGAACACTGAAGCTTTCTTT | CASSLELDRVLRGNTEAFF
14 | TRBJ2-1 | TRBD2 | TRBV27 | NA | TGTGCCAGCGCTAGCGGGGTATCCTACAATGAGCAGTTCTTC | CASASGVSYNEQFF
17 | TRBJ1-5 | TRBD1 | TRBV19 | NA | TGTGCCAGTAAAAACCGACAGGGTGCCTCTAGCAATCAGCCCCAGCATTTT | CASKNRQGASSNQPQHF
15 | TRBJ1-1 | NA | TRBV2 | NA | TGTGCCAGCAGTGGTGAAGTTAGGGGTGTCACCGGAGCTTTCTTT | CASSGEVRGVTGAFF
17 | TRBJ2-1 | TRBD2 | TRBV14 | NA | TGTGCCAGCAGCCAAGCCAAACTAGCGGGAAAGGGGAATGAGCAGTTCTTC | CASSQAKLAGKGNEQFF
14 | TRBJ2-1 | NA | TRBV28 | NA | TGTGCCAGCAGTTTAGAGACAGTTGGTAATGAGCAGTTCTTC | CASSLETVGNEQFF
15 | TRBJ1-1 | TRBD1 | TRBV7-9 | once | TGTGCCAGCAGCCCCGGGACAGGGATGAACACTGAAGCTTTCTTT | CASSPGTGMNTEAFF
15 | TRBJ2-1 | TRBD2 | TRBV7-2 | NA | TGTGCCAGCAGCCCGACTAGCGATCGATACAATGAGCAGTTCTTC | CASSPTSDRYNEQFF